The next 25 T cell receptor beta chains were all read from a single sample in a study of shared clonotypes between healthy human individuals (dated by TCRdb to the early 2020s). The library relied on the immunoSEQ multiplex PCR assay. In its TCRdb copy, this immuneACCESS table keeps in-frame sequences only and misses some clones. Where compared with another copy, unresolved V genes explain less than half of these, and the others have no known cause. This sample lists roughly 2 million clones; 95% were detected once. The top ten hold roughly 0.13% of the sample. Material: naive CD4+ T cells sorted from blood. According to the study, the label for this sample's cell subset or site signals: CD45RA+ positively selected. These receptors were taken from a man aged 18 to 30 in good health.

The chain carries TRBV5-4 and TRBJ2-2, with D possibly being TRBD1 (6 bases). There are 16 residues in the CDR3. V was pared by 4 bases and J by 6 bases, with 19 bases between. Per germline, CDR1 SGHNT and CDR2 YYREEE (reference sequence). CDR3: CASSETGSPFSGELFF. The CDR3 DNA reads TGTGCCAGCAGCGAAACAGGGAGTCCTTTTTCCGGGGAGCTGTTTTTT.

A word on this clone: Other nucleotide sequences from this sample produce the same CDR3. The J gene is TRBJ1-2, the V gene TRBV6-6; TRBD1 matches 7 bases. CDR3 length equals 13 residues. CDR1 and CDR2 from the germline V gene are MNHNY and SVGAGI (reference sequence). Trimming took 6 bases from V and 4 from J; bases not matched to a gene: 5. The CDR3 is CASSPAGGYGYTF. The CDR3 DNA follows: TGTGCCAGCAGCCCAGCAGGGGGCTATGGCTACACCTTC.

The chain is built from TRBV18 and TRBJ2-1, with TRBD1 matching 7 bases. V dropped 4 bases and J dropped 7; count of bases not matched to a gene: 4. Germline-derived CDR1 and CDR2 are KGHSH and LQKENI. This CDR3 is 13 amino acids long. DNA of the CDR3: TGTGCCAGCTCACAGGGACAGCAGAATGAGCAGTTCTTC. It encodes CASSQGQQNEQFF.

On this clone itself: Other DNA sequences from this sample encode an identical CDR3 as well. The rearrangement joins TRBV6-6 to TRBJ1-5, with D perhaps matching TRBD1 (6 bases). This CDR3 is 15 amino acids long. Deletions cut 1 base from V and 4 bases from J, with 11 bases between. Germline assignment: CDR1 MNHNY and CDR2 SVGAGI (reference sequence). In nucleotides, the CDR3 is TGTGCCAGCAGTTACTTAGGGGGGGGAAATCAGCCCCAGCATTTT. It specifies CASSYLGGGNQPQHF.

This chain joins TRBV5-1 and TRBJ2-5; no reliable D call. In germline, CDR1 is SGHRS, CDR2 YFSETQ. This CDR3 has 14 amino acids. The V end was cut by 0 bases, the J end by 1 base, with 7 bases between. The CDR3 DNA sequence: TGCGCCAGCAGCTTGGCCACATCCCAAGAGACCCAGTACTTC. Amino acid sequence: CASSLATSQETQYF. Together with reference TRBV5-1 and TRBJ2-5, the CDR3 gives the full variable domain: KAGVTQTPRYLIKTRGQQVTLSCSPISGHRSVSWYQQTPGQGLQFLFEYFSETQRNKGNFPGRFSGRQFSNSRSEMNVSTLELGDSALYLCASSLATSQETQYFGPGTRLLVL.

The chain uses TRBV7-8 and TRBJ1-1, with a possible D match to TRBD1 (5 bases). The germline gives CDR1 SGHVS, CDR2 FQNEAQ. V was pared by 0 bases and J by 10 bases, with 12 bases between. This CDR3 has 13 amino acids. Here the CDR3 reads CASSLAGTRGAFF. CDR3 sequence (DNA): TGTGCCAGCAGCTTAGCGGGGACGAGGGGAGCTTTCTTT. Filled out from reference TRBV7-8 and TRBJ1-1, the complete variable domain reads GAGVSQSPRYKVAKRGQDVALRCDPISGHVSLFWYQQALGQGPEFLTYFQNEAQLDKSGLPSDRFFAERPEGSVSTLKIQRTQQEDSAVYLCASSLAGTRGAFFGQGTRLTVV.

V and J are TRBV6-1 and TRBJ2-2; either TRBD1 or TRBD2 may fit D (5 bases each). Trimming took off 7 bases at V and 1 base at J, with 10 bases between the two ends. CDR1 is MNHNS and CDR2 is SASEGT in the germline V gene. The CDR3 runs to 14 residues. The CDR3 protein is CASTSGRNTGELFF. The CDR3 DNA follows: TGTGCCAGCACCTCGGGGCGGAACACCGGGGAGCTGTTTTTT.

About this clone: The identical CDR3 is also encoded by other nucleotide sequences in the sample. The chain uses TRBV5-1 and TRBJ2-1; 7 bases line up with TRBD1. In germline, CDR1 is SGHRS, CDR2 YFSETQ. Germline trimming cut 0 bases from V and 1 base from J; bases unmatched to any gene: 1. The CDR3 contains 15 residues. CDR3 nucleotides: TGCGCCAGCAGCTTGGAACAGGGGTCCTACAATGAGCAGTTCTTC. Translation gives CASSLEQGSYNEQFF. Using reference TRBV5-1 and TRBJ2-1 for the parts outside the CDR3, the full variable domain is KAGVTQTPRYLIKTRGQQVTLSCSPISGHRSVSWYQQTPGQGLQFLFEYFSETQRNKGNFPGRFSGRQFSNSRSEMNVSTLELGDSALYLCASSLEQGSYNEQFFGPGTRLTVL.

Written as DNA, the CDR3 is TGTGCCATCAGCCGGGATACTAGCACAGATACGCAGTATTTT. Translating it yields CAISRDTSTDTQYF. The V call is TRBV10-3, the J call TRBJ2-3; D is possibly TRBD2 (5 bases). The germline CDR1 and CDR2 sequences are ENHRY and SYGVKD. This CDR3 comprises 14 residues. Trimming shortened V by 6 bases and J by 0 bases, and 10 bases separated the two germline ends.

J is TRBJ1-4 and V is TRBV19, with a tentative D call TRBD1 (6 bases). Germline V gene sequence: CDR1 LNHDA, CDR2 SQIVND (reference sequence). Trimming cost V 7 bases and J 0 bases, with 12 bases left between them. The CDR3 is made up of 15 amino acids. The CDR3 spells CASTPRGATNEKLFF. The CDR3 DNA sequence: TGTGCCAGTACCCCCAGGGGAGCAACTAATGAAAAACTGTTTTTT.

This chain uses TRBV19 with TRBJ2-2; D unclear. Trimming pared 3 bases from V and 0 bases from J, leaving 11 bases between. Germline V gene sequence: CDR1 LNHDA, CDR2 SQIVND (reference sequence). The CDR3 runs to 16 residues. CDR3 amino acids: CASSIDLSANTGELFF. The CDR3, as DNA: TGTGCCAGTAGTATCGATCTGAGCGCGAACACCGGGGAGCTGTTTTTT.

V usage is TRBV10-3 and J usage is TRBJ2-1; D gene uncertain. Deletions cut 2 bases from V and 9 bases from J, with 14 bases between. Germline V lookup: CDR1 ENHRY, CDR2 SYGVKD. The CDR3 is 14 residues long. The CDR3: CAISEGPQRVEQFF. The CDR3 nucleotides read TGTGCCATCAGTGAGGGACCTCAGAGAGTTGAGCAGTTCTTC.

The chain couples TRBV5-6 to TRBJ1-2; 7 nucleotides align to TRBD1. The length of the CDR3 is 15 residues. From germline, CDR1 is SGHDT and CDR2 YYEEEE. The V and J ends lost 0 bases and 8 bases, in that order; junction bases with no gene match: 10. The CDR3 DNA reads TGTGCCAGCAGCTTGGGAGCACAGGGGATCAGAGGCTACACCTTC. Its protein is CASSLGAQGIRGYTF.

The chain carries TRBV5-4 and TRBJ2-7; 9 bases fit TRBD1. With 4 bases clipped from V and 4 bases from J, the junction kept 9 bases outside the gene matches. The CDR3 has 15 amino acids. The germline CDR1 and CDR2 sequences are SGHNT and YYREEE (reference sequence). CDR3 nucleotide sequence: TGTGCCAGCAGCCCAACGGGACAGGGTATTTACGAGCAGTACTTC. It is translated as CASSPTGQGIYEQYF. The full variable domain, in which reference TRBV5-4 and TRBJ2-7 provide the parts outside the CDR3, is ETGVTQSPTHLIKTRGQQVTLRCSSQSGHNTVSWYQQALGQGPQFIFQYYREEENGRGNFPPRFSGLQFPNYSSELNVNALELDDSALYLCASSPTGQGIYEQYFGPGTRLTVT.

The gene calls are TRBV9 and TRBJ2-7; the match to TRBD1 covers 9 bases. CDR3 length equals 18 residues. Germline assignment: CDR1 SGDLS and CDR2 YYNGEE. Unmatched junction bases numbered 18, after V lost 2 bases and J lost 6 bases. The CDR3 coding sequence is TGTGCCAGCAGCGTCTCACCCGGCGGTAACAGGGGGCCCTCCGAGCAGTACTTC. This encodes CASSVSPGGNRGPSEQYF.

The rearrangement joins TRBV10-3 to TRBJ2-3; D is unresolved. The CDR3 has 16 amino acids. V dropped 2 bases and J dropped 0 bases, with 12 bases sitting between them. Germline CDR1 reads ENHRY; CDR2 reads SYGVKD. The CDR3 is CAISEPHAASTDTQYF. The CDR3, as DNA: TGTGCCATCAGTGAGCCCCACGCCGCTAGCACAGATACGCAGTATTTT.

The V call is TRBV19, the J call TRBJ1-6, with D hard to call. Germline V gene lookup returns CDR1 LNHDA and CDR2 SQIVND (reference sequence). Deletions cut 6 bases from V and 7 bases from J, with 13 bases between. CDR3 size: 14 residues. CDR3 protein: CASSRQAGNSPLHF. CDR3 in DNA: TGTGCCAGTAGCCGGCAGGCGGGGAATTCACCCCTCCACTTT.

The chain uses TRBV5-1 and TRBJ2-3, with TRBD1 matching 12 bases. Germline V lookup: CDR1 SGHRS, CDR2 YFSETQ. The V segment lost 4 bases and the J segment 1 base; nucleotides outside the gene matches: 4. The length of the CDR3 is 16 residues. The CDR3 here is CASSAGTGGRTDTQYF. CDR3 bases: TGCGCCAGCAGCGCAGGGACAGGGGGCCGCACAGATACGCAGTATTTT. Variable domain in full (rest from reference TRBV5-1 and TRBJ2-3): KAGVTQTPRYLIKTRGQQVTLSCSPISGHRSVSWYQQTPGQGLQFLFEYFSETQRNKGNFPGRFSGRQFSNSRSEMNVSTLELGDSALYLCASSAGTGGRTDTQYFGPGTRLTVL.

V and J are TRBV5-7 and TRBJ1-4, with 8 bases matching TRBD1. TRBV5-7 is an open reading frame whose function is uncertain. There are 18 residues in the CDR3. V dropped 2 bases and J dropped 7; count of bases not matched to a gene: 16. The CDR3 sequence is CASSFQGAAKLGSEKLFF. In DNA, the CDR3 is TGTGCCAGCAGCTTTCAGGGGGCAGCTAAACTAGGTAGTGAAAAACTGTTTTTT.

The rearrangement joins TRBV5-1 to TRBJ2-1, with 9 positions matching TRBD2. The CDR3 runs to 16 residues. The germline CDR1 and CDR2 sequences are SGHRS and YFSETQ. The V and J ends lost 4 bases and 7 bases, in that order; junction bases with no gene match: 12. The CDR3 region is CASSPAGGREKNEQFF. DNA for the CDR3: TGCGCCAGCAGCCCGGCGGGGGGGCGAGAGAAGAATGAGCAGTTCTTC.

V and J are TRBV6-1 and TRBJ1-4; a weak D match, TRBD1 (5 bases). The CDR3 length is 13 residues. The germline V and J ends were trimmed by 10 bases and 7 bases, with 16 bases remaining between them. The germline CDR1 and CDR2 sequences are MNHNS and SASEGT. As DNA, the CDR3 is TGTGCCACCTTCCGGGGCCCGTCTGAAAAACTGTTTTTT. Translating it yields CATFRGPSEKLFF.

This rearrangement joins TRBV5-1 to TRBJ2-7; 8 nucleotides match TRBD1. Unmatched junction bases numbered 4, after V lost 5 bases and J lost 6 bases. The CDR3 has 12 residues. Germline V CDR1 and CDR2: SGHRS, YFSETQ. CDR3 protein: CASRLDRGEQYF. DNA for the CDR3: TGCGCCAGCAGACTTGACAGGGGCGAGCAGTACTTC.

The chain recombines TRBV5-1 with TRBJ2-3; D is possibly TRBD1 (5 bases). The germline gives CDR1 SGHRS, CDR2 YFSETQ. The CDR3 sequence is 14 residues long. Between the trimmed V and J ends, which lost 7 bases and 0 bases, there was a span of 12 bases. CDR3 region: CASCGHASTDTQYF. Written as DNA, the CDR3 is TGCGCCAGCTGCGGACATGCTAGCACAGATACGCAGTATTTT. The full variable domain, its missing parts supplied by reference TRBV5-1 and TRBJ2-3, is KAGVTQTPRYLIKTRGQQVTLSCSPISGHRSVSWYQQTPGQGLQFLFEYFSETQRNKGNFPGRFSGRQFSNSRSEMNVSTLELGDSALYLCASCGHASTDTQYFGPGTRLTVL.

The chain carries TRBV4-1 and TRBJ2-5; no firm D call. The CDR3 extends over 16 amino acids. With 3 bases removed from V and 3 bases from J, the gap between germline ends came to 17 bases. CDR1 is MGHRA and CDR2 is YSYEKL in the germline V gene. CDR3 residues: CASSHAAGSAEETQYF. The DNA of the CDR3 is TGCGCCAGCAGCCACGCCGCTGGGTCAGCAGAAGAGACCCAGTACTTC.

The chain has TRBV30 and TRBJ2-1; 7 nucleotides align to TRBD1. This CDR3 has 15 amino acids. Trimming cost V 1 base and J 0 bases; bases outside gene matches: 3. Germline loops: CDR1 GTSNPN, CDR2 SVGIG (reference sequence). CDR3 nucleotides: TGTGCCTGGAGTGAGGGGGCAAGCTCCTACAATGAGCAGTTCTTC. This encodes CAWSEGASSYNEQFF.